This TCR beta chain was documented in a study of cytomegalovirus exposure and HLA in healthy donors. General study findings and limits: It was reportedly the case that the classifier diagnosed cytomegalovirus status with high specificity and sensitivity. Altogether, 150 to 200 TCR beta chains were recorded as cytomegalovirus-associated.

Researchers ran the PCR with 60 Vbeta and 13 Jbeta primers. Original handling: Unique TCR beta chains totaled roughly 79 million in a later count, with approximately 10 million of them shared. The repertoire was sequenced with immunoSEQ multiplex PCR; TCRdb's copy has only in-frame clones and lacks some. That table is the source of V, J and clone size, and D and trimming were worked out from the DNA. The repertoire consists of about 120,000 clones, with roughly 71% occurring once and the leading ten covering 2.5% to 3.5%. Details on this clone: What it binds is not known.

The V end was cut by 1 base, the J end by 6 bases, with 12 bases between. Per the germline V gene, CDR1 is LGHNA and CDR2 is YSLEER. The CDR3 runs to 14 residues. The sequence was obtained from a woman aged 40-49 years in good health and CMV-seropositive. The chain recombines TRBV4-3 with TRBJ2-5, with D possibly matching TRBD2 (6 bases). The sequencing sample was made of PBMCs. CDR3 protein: CASSQATRTKTQYF. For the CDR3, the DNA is TGCGCCAGCAGCCAAGCGACTAGGACCAAGACCCAGTACTTC.